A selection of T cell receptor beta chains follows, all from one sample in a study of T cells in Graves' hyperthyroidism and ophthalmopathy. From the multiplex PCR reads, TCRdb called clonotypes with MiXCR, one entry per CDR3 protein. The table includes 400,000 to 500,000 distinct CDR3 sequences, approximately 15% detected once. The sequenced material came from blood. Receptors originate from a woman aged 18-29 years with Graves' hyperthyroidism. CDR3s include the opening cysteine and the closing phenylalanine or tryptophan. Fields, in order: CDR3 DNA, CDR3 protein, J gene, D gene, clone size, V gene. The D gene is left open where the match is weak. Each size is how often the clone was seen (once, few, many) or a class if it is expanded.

CDR3nt: TGTGCCTGGAGTGTTACAGGGGACACTGAAGCTTTCTTT
CDR3aa: CAWSVTGDTEAFF
j_gene: TRBJ1-1
d_gene: TRBD1
abundance: many
v_gene: TRBV30

CDR3nt: TGTGCCACCAGCAGAGATGTCACCTACGAGCAGTACTTC
CDR3aa: CATSRDVTYEQYF
j_gene: TRBJ2-7
d_gene: .
abundance: many
v_gene: TRBV15

CDR3nt: TGCAGTGCTAGACCAGCGGACCAAGAGACCCAGTACTTC
CDR3aa: CSARPADQETQYF
j_gene: TRBJ2-5
d_gene: .
abundance: many
v_gene: TRBV20-1

CDR3nt: TGCAGTGCTACCGGACTAGCGGGAGAGGTCGAGCAGTACTTC
CDR3aa: CSATGLAGEVEQYF
j_gene: TRBJ2-7
d_gene: TRBD2
abundance: many
v_gene: TRBV20-1

CDR3nt: TGTGCCTGCCGGACAGGGGCGCGCTACGAGCAGTACTTC
CDR3aa: CACRTGARYEQYF
j_gene: TRBJ2-7
d_gene: TRBD1
abundance: many
v_gene: TRBV30

CDR3nt: TGTGCCAGCAGGGCCTCGGGGACAGCTAATGAAAAACTGTTTTTT
CDR3aa: CASRASGTANEKLFF
j_gene: TRBJ1-4
d_gene: TRBD1
abundance: many
v_gene: TRBV2

CDR3nt: TGCAGTGCTAGAGATATAGGGGTAGCCAAAAACATTCAGTACTTC
CDR3aa: CSARDIGVAKNIQYF
j_gene: TRBJ2-4
d_gene: .
abundance: few
v_gene: TRBV20-1

CDR3nt: TGTGCCTGGAGTCAAGGACTAGCGGGAGGAAGAGATACGCAGTATTTT
CDR3aa: CAWSQGLAGGRDTQYF
j_gene: TRBJ2-3
d_gene: TRBD2
abundance: many
v_gene: TRBV30

CDR3nt: TGTGCCAGCAGTTGGACAGAGCATTACGAGCAGTACTTC
CDR3aa: CASSWTEHYEQYF
j_gene: TRBJ2-7
d_gene: .
abundance: many
v_gene: TRBV27

CDR3nt: TGCGCCAGCAGCGGGGGACTACTAAGGAACACCGGGGAGCTGTTTTTT
CDR3aa: CASSGGLLRNTGELFF
j_gene: TRBJ2-2
d_gene: TRBD2
abundance: few
v_gene: TRBV5-1

CDR3nt: TGTGCCAGCAGACGGGACAAACCGAACACTGAAGCTTTCTTT
CDR3aa: CASRRDKPNTEAFF
j_gene: TRBJ1-1
d_gene: .
abundance: few
v_gene: TRBV25-1

CDR3nt: TGTGCCAGCAGCTTAAGGCCGACAGCCTCCTACGAGCAGTACTTC
CDR3aa: CASSLRPTASYEQYF
j_gene: TRBJ2-7
d_gene: .
abundance: many
v_gene: TRBV11-2